These 9 T cell receptor beta chains were sequenced from one sample in a study of post-analysis software for immune sequencing data. What these receptors recognize is not known. The authors incorporated unique molecular identifiers into the TCR beta cDNA libraries. One entry per CDR3 protein results from TCRdb running MiXCR on the PCR reads. The sample comprises roughly 800,000 distinct CDR3 sequences, roughly 27% of which are singletons, and 0.56% rests with the top ten. The study, taken as a whole, reports: TRBV5-6, TRBV5-1 and TRBV20-1 belonged to a set of five TRBV segments that were more frequent in patients than controls.

The specimen sequenced was blood. These receptors were collected from a girl aged 10 to 17 with multiple sclerosis.

V gene TRBV29-1 combines with J gene TRBJ1-1, with no clear D. There are 14 residues in the CDR3. Trimming took 7 bases from V and 3 from J, leaving 18 bases between them. Germline CDR1 is SQVTM and CDR2 is ANQGSEA. CDR3 in amino acids: CSAVYQPGDTEAFF. As DNA, the CDR3 is TGCAGCGCCGTCTATCAGCCAGGAGACACTGAAGCTTTCTTT.

This clonotype showed up just a few times. The chain combines TRBV20-1 with TRBJ2-1, with D hard to call. The germline CDR1 and CDR2 sequences are DFQATT and SNEGSKA (reference sequence). The V end was cut by 0 bases, the J end by 7 bases, with 10 bases between. The CDR3 contains 13 residues. The CDR3 spells CSARDPSLNEQFF. The CDR3 nucleotides read TGCAGTGCTAGAGATCCCTCGCTAAATGAGCAGTTCTTC.

This clonotype was recorded many times. The genes are TRBV29-1 and TRBJ2-7; D is unclear. The CDR3 has 12 amino acids. Germline-derived CDR1 and CDR2 are SQVTM and ANQGSEA. V lost 6 bases to trimming and J lost 6 bases, with 15 bases between them. This CDR3 is CSVETPVGEQYF. The CDR3, as DNA: TGCAGCGTAGAGACACCGGTAGGCGAGCAGTACTTC.

V usage is TRBV7-2 and J usage is TRBJ2-3; D gene uncertain. Germline V gives CDR1 SGHTA, CDR2 FQGNSA. Trimming shortened V by 1 base and J by 4 bases, and 9 bases separated the two germline ends. CDR3 length: 14 residues. CDR3 DNA sequence: TGTGCCAGCAGCTTAGATACAGCATCAGATACGCAGTATTTT. It translates to CASSLDTASDTQYF.

This chain uses TRBV20-1 with TRBJ1-5; weak D call: TRBD1 (6 bases). Per the germline V gene, CDR1 is DFQATT and CDR2 is SNEGSKA (reference sequence). The CDR3 has 16 residues. V lost 4 bases and J 3 bases, leaving 19 bases between the germline ends. The CDR3 DNA is TGCAGTGCTACTACCACGGGTAGGGGGAACAATCAGCCCCAGCATTTT. Translated: CSATTTGRGNNQPQHF.

The chain couples TRBV2 to TRBJ2-5; 11 nucleotides align to TRBD2. The CDR3 sequence is 15 residues long. Losses at the gene ends were 6 bases for V and 1 base for J; bases not matched to a gene: 4. CDR1 SNHLY and CDR2 FYNNEI come from the germline V gene. The CDR3 region has the DNA TGTGCCAGCAGGCTAGCGGGGGGCACCCAAGAGACCCAGTACTTC. Translating it yields CASRLAGGTQETQYF.

This clonotype was picked up many times. The chain has TRBV29-1 and TRBJ2-3, with 9 positions matching TRBD1. This CDR3 is built from 13 residues. V lost 4 bases to trimming and J lost 5 bases; unmatched junction nucleotides: 4. The germline V gene encodes CDR1 SQVTM and CDR2 ANQGSEA. CDR3 DNA: TGCAGCGTTGGGGACAGGGTAGGAGATACGCAGTATTTT. This translates into CSVGDRVGDTQYF.

To note about this clonotype: A read error may explain this, as a much larger clone is one base away. The rearrangement joins TRBV4-1 to TRBJ2-7; D call uncertain. In germline, CDR1 is MGHRA, CDR2 YSYEKL. Trimming removed 1 base at V and 7 bases at J, with 14 bases between. The CDR3 contains 14 residues. Here the CDR3 reads CASSQVGSYNEQYF. DNA of the CDR3: TGCGCCAGCAGCCAAGTGGGCTCCTACAATGAGCAGTACTTC.

The V and J genes are TRBV19 and TRBJ2-7; 13 bases align to TRBD2. Germline CDR1 reads LNHDA; CDR2 reads SQIVND (reference sequence). This CDR3 is 16 amino acids long. Germline trimming cut 5 bases from V and 2 bases from J; bases unmatched to any gene: 6. CDR3 in DNA: TGTGCCAGTAGTCGACTAGCGGGAGGCCATCCCTACGAGCAGTACTTC. Protein: CASSRLAGGHPYEQYF.